This TCR beta chain was recovered during a study of T cells in Graves' hyperthyroidism and ophthalmopathy. Study-wide findings and caveats: Also found in blood were most expanded thyroid clonotypes above 0.001.

TCR beta CDR3 regions were amplified from RNA. The TCR CDR3 was amplified in a first-round RT-PCR using the HTBI primer set. TCRdb re-called the multiplex PCR reads with MiXCR, one entry per CDR3 protein. Of almost 600,000 distinct CDR3 sequences in the sample, approximately 44% were seen once. The junction had 18 bases not matched to a gene; V was cut back by 7 bases and J by 11 bases. The CDR3 sequence is 16 residues long. Germline V lookup: CDR1 SNHLY, CDR2 FYNNEI. About this clonotype itself: Antigen: not known.

Newly diagnosed hyperthyroidism, duration under 2 months, in patients aged 18 to 65. Exclusion followed for patients with uncontrolled infection, other autoimmune disease, pregnancy or lactation. Diagnosing involved the use of clinical symptoms, serum thyroxine and TRAb, thyroid ultrasound and orbital computed tomography. Source material: peripheral blood or thyroid tissue (not recorded which). The chain is built from TRBV2 and TRBJ2-5, with 11 bases lining up with TRBD1. The TCR was taken from a woman under 30 with Graves' hyperthyroidism. The chain's CDR3 is CASTEWDRGVTGEQYF. The CDR3 bases are TGTGCCAGCACCGAATGGGACAGGGGGGTAACCGGGGAGCAGTACTTC. The variable domain in full, with the rest retrieved from reference TRBV2 and TRBJ2-5, is EPEVTQTPSHQVTQMGQEVILRCVPISNHLYFYWYRQILGQKVEFLVSFYNNEISEKSEIFDDQFSVERPDGSNFTLKIRSTKLEDSAMYFCASTEWDRGVTGEQYFGPGTRLLVL.